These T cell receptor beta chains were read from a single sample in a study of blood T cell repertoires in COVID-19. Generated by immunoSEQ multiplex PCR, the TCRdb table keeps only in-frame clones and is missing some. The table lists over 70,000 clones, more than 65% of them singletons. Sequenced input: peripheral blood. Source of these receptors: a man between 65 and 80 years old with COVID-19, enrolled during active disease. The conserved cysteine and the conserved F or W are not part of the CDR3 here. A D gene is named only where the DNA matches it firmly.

cdr3_aa: ASSFNPGTEAF; d_call: -; v_call: TRBV7-2
cdr3_aa: ASSPGGSGNTIY; d_call: -; v_call: TRBV4-2
cdr3_aa: ASSLNAGVGYGYT; d_call: -; v_call: TRBV5-4
cdr3_aa: ASSQEKRDYEQY; d_call: -; v_call: TRBV4-2
cdr3_aa: ASSGGTSGTLNEQF; d_call: TRBD2; v_call: TRBV10-1
cdr3_aa: ASSLSGRTNYGYT; d_call: -; v_call: TRBV3-1/TRBV3-2
cdr3_aa: ASSYSAGSPYEQY; d_call: -; v_call: TRBV6-5
cdr3_aa: ASSQELGQGSSNIQY; d_call: TRBD1; v_call: TRBV4-3
cdr3_aa: ASSVLVGCPGLADNEQF; d_call: TRBD2; v_call: TRBV9
cdr3_aa: AISDSDRGISGNTIY; d_call: TRBD1; v_call: TRBV10-3
cdr3_aa: ASSQERGGTYEQY; d_call: TRBD2; v_call: TRBV4-2
cdr3_aa: ASSLDPHGRTSNYGYT; d_call: -; v_call: TRBV11-2
cdr3_aa: ASSLQAYGYT; d_call: -; v_call: TRBV13
cdr3_aa: ATSRGTDYGYT; d_call: TRBD1; v_call: TRBV15
cdr3_aa: ASSQEQGYEQY; d_call: -; v_call: TRBV4-1
cdr3_aa: ASSPYSGELF; d_call: -; v_call: TRBV5-6
cdr3_aa: ASSRLAGGLGTDTQY; d_call: TRBD2; v_call: TRBV19
cdr3_aa: ASSSLTGDYGYT; d_call: -; v_call: TRBV27
cdr3_aa: ASSSGFVEPHRAF; d_call: -; v_call: TRBV7-2
cdr3_aa: ASSIVASGPTYEQY; d_call: -; v_call: TRBV19
cdr3_aa: ASSYSPGQLGTEAF; d_call: -; v_call: TRBV6-2/TRBV6-3
cdr3_aa: ASSYFGLADIQY; d_call: TRBD2; v_call: TRBV6-5
cdr3_aa: ASSLARENTEAF; d_call: -; v_call: TRBV7-9
cdr3_aa: ASSLWLAGGSEQY; d_call: TRBD2; v_call: TRBV28
cdr3_aa: ASSPGTGGSPLH; d_call: TRBD1; v_call: TRBV11-2
cdr3_aa: ASSLQAGGGSVNEQF; d_call: TRBD2; v_call: TRBV7-2
cdr3_aa: ASSFFPYEQY; d_call: -; v_call: TRBV28
cdr3_aa: ASSYQATASNEKLF; d_call: -; v_call: TRBV3-1/TRBV3-2
cdr3_aa: ASSQEEPQGHEQY; d_call: -; v_call: TRBV14
cdr3_aa: ASRTGSLREKLF; d_call: -; v_call: TRBV6-5
cdr3_aa: ATRGFGGIEKLF; d_call: -; v_call: TRBV15
cdr3_aa: ASSYSSQGSEAF; d_call: -; v_call: TRBV6-5
cdr3_aa: ASSPVDKAKNIQY; d_call: -; v_call: TRBV27